This TCR beta chain was sequenced for a study of blood T cell repertoires in COVID-19. Germline-derived CDR1 and CDR2 are SGHDN and FVKESK. V gave up 3 bases and J gave up 4 bases; unmatched junction bases: 0. The CDR3 is made up of 14 amino acids. Here immunoSEQ multiplex PCR was the method, and the copy in TCRdb shows in-frame clones only, minus some. In the table there are 50,000 to 65,000 clones, around two thirds of which are singletons. Participants spanned ages about 18 to 100 years and resided in 24 US areas. This clone occurred many times. The sample comprised PBMCs or T cells enriched from blood (not recorded which). The TCR sequence derives from a woman in her sixties who had been exposed to COVID-19. This chain uses TRBV14 with TRBJ1-6; 7 nucleotides match TRBD1. The CDR3 is CASSQGQYNSPLHF. CDR3 DNA: TGTGCCAGCAGCCAGGGACAGTATAATTCACCCCTCCACTTT.